The rows below give T cell receptor beta chains drawn from one sample of a study of blood T cell repertoires in COVID-19. Profiling relied on immunoSEQ multiplex PCR, and the TCRdb table lists in-frame clones only, not all of them. Among roughly 260,000 clones listed, around 87% were seen once. The sample consisted of peripheral blood. All receptors come from a woman between 45 and 65 years old who had recovered from COVID-19. The CDR3 runs from the conserved cysteine through the conserved F or W. The order of the fields is clone size, D gene, CDR3 length, V gene, J gene, CDR3 DNA, CDR3 protein. D genes are given only for firm matches. Clone size appears in some rows only: once, few, many, or a class for an expanded clone.

few	TRBD1	14	TRBV7-9	TRBJ2-3	TGTGCCAGCACCCCCGGGACAGCTACAGATACGCAGTATTTT	CASTPGTATDTQYF
-	-	15	TRBV5-5	TRBJ1-1	TGTGCCAGCAGCTTTCAAGGGGCCAAGAACACTGAAGCTTTCTTT	CASSFQGAKNTEAFF
-	TRBD1	15	TRBV6-2/TRBV6-3	TRBJ2-3	TGTGCCAGCAGTTACCAGACAGGGGCTACAGATACGCAGTATTTT	CASSYQTGATDTQYF
-	TRBD1	15	TRBV5-6	TRBJ1-2	TGTGCCAGCAGCTTAATAGGGGACAGAAACTATGGCTACACCTTC	CASSLIGDRNYGYTF
-	-	15	TRBV18	TRBJ1-1	TGTGCCAGCTCACCACTTGAGGGCCACTACACTGAAGCTTTCTTT	CASSPLEGHYTEAFF
once	TRBD2	17	TRBV5-1	TRBJ2-7	TGCGCCAGCAGCGTGGGACTAGCGGGGGCTTCGTCCTACGAGCAGTACTTC	CASSVGLAGASSYEQYF
-	-	14	TRBV9	TRBJ1-2	TGTGCCAGCAGCGTAGCGGGAGGGGACTATGGCTACACCTTC	CASSVAGGDYGYTF
-	TRBD1	16	TRBV30	TRBJ2-2	TGTGCCTGGAGTCCTCCGAGGACAGGGAACACCGGGGAGCTGTTTTTT	CAWSPPRTGNTGELFF
-	-	15	TRBV27	TRBJ1-1	TGTGCCAGCAGTTCCCTCGGAGAAGTCCGACGTGAAGCTTTCTTT	CASSSLGEVRREAFF
-	-	17	TRBV5-6	TRBJ1-3	TGTGCCAGCAGCTTGGAAGGAGGCAGGAGGGCCGGAAACACCATATATTTT	CASSLEGGRRAGNTIYF
-	-	12	TRBV7-9	TRBJ1-4	TGTGCCAGCGGACAGTTGAATGAAAAACTGTTTTTT	CASGQLNEKLFF
-	-	13	TRBV28	TRBJ1-5	TGTGCCATCAACGTGGGGAGTAATCAGCCCCAGCATTTT	CAINVGSNQPQHF
-	-	14	TRBV21-1	TRBJ2-7	TGTGCCAGCAGCAACCGTGCGGGGTCCTACGAGCAGTACTTC	CASSNRAGSYEQYF
once	-	14	TRBV7-3	TRBJ2-1	TGTGCCAGCAGCCCCTCCTACGGGGTCAATGAGCAGTTCTTC	CASSPSYGVNEQFF
few	TRBD1	17	TRBV6-2/TRBV6-3	TRBJ2-1	TGTGCCAGCAGCCCGGGACAGGGTCAGCTTAACTACAATGAGCAGTTCTTC	CASSPGQGQLNYNEQFF
once	TRBD2	13	TRBV11-3	TRBJ2-5	TGTGCCAGCAGTGGGACTAGCGGGGAGACCCAGTACTTC	CASSGTSGETQYF
-	-	14	TRBV27	TRBJ1-6	TGTGCCAGCAGTTCTGGACAGCGATATTCACCCCTCCACTTT	CASSSGQRYSPLHF
-	-	13	TRBV7-9	TRBJ2-5	TGTGCCAGCAGCTTAGGCGGCGGCGAGACCCAGTACTTC	CASSLGGGETQYF